This T cell receptor (beta chain) was recovered during a study of T cell changes during pregnancy in multiple sclerosis. The data were produced by immunoSEQ multiplex PCR, yet TCRdb's version contains in-frame clones alone and is incomplete. This sample has roughly 120,000 clones, with roughly 92% found just once. The CDR3 contains 14 residues. Losses at the gene ends were 8 bases for V and 3 bases for J; bases not matched to a gene: 4. The V gene's germline CDR1 is LNHDA and CDR2 SQIVND (reference sequence). This chain connects TRBV19 to TRBJ1-3; TRBD1 matches 10 bases. The material sequenced was peripheral blood, taken before pregnancy. This receptor was identified in a female donor with multiple sclerosis, enrolled in a pregnancy study. CDR3 loop: CASSDRGDGNTIYF. CDR3 coding DNA: TGTGCCAGTTCGGACAGGGGGGATGGAAACACCATATATTTT.